These 29 T cell receptor beta chains came from one sample sequenced in a study of radiotherapy plus CTLA-4 blockade in lung cancer. This table comes from immunoSEQ multiplex PCR, and its TCRdb copy is limited to in-frame clones, with some not included. The sample consists of about 73,000 clones, roughly 84% of them appearing once. Source: peripheral blood, taken from a patient treated with radiotherapy plus ipilimumab. Receptors were obtained from a human donor with non-small cell lung cancer that progressed on radiotherapy plus ipilimumab.

This chain connects TRBV5-6 to TRBJ2-7; no reliable D call. V lost 4 bases and J 3 bases, leaving 20 bases between the germline ends. CDR3 length equals 16 residues. Germline V gene lookup returns CDR1 SGHDT and CDR2 YYEEEE. CDR3 loop: CASSGSTLIPLYEQYV. Written as DNA, the CDR3 is TGTGCCAGCAGCGGATCGACCCTCATCCCTCTCTACGAGCAGTACGTC.

A few counts support this clone. The rearrangement uses TRBV27 and TRBJ2-6, with 7 bases aligning to TRBD2. Germline CDR1 is MNHEY and CDR2 is SMNVEV (reference sequence). After removal of 0 bases from V and 1 base from J, the junction contained 9 bases not matched to a gene. This CDR3 is built from 19 residues. The CDR3 is CASSLSMAGVGSGANVLTF. The CDR3 DNA is TGTGCCAGCAGTTTATCGATGGCGGGAGTCGGGTCTGGGGCCAACGTCCTGACTTTC.

V is TRBV27 and J is TRBJ2-7; D gene unclear. Trimming cost V 2 bases and J 2 bases, with 7 bases left between them. The CDR3 extends over 13 amino acids. From germline, CDR1 is MNHEY and CDR2 SMNVEV (reference sequence). CDR3 sequence: CASSLAIPYEQYF. The CDR3 DNA reads as TGTGCCAGCAGTTTAGCGATACCCTACGAGCAGTACTTC.

In nucleotides, the CDR3 is TGTGCCAGCAGTTACTATCTGCTAGTAGACGAGCAGTACTTC. Protein sequence: CASSYYLLVDEQYF. This chain uses TRBV6-6 with TRBJ2-7; D is ambiguous. The CDR3 extends over 14 amino acids. The V end lost 1 base, the J end lost 5 bases, and 12 bases lay between the germline ends. Germline V gene data show CDR1 as MNHNY and CDR2 as SVGAGI (reference sequence).

This chain uses TRBV29-1 with TRBJ2-1, with 7 bases aligning to TRBD2. Trimming cost V 7 bases and J 10 bases; bases outside gene matches: 10. The CDR3 sequence is 12 residues long. Per germline, CDR1 SQVTM and CDR2 ANQGSEA. The CDR3 bases are TGCAGCGCCAGAAGGGCGCGGGGGGAGCAGTTCTTC. Protein sequence: CSARRARGEQFF.

The chain carries TRBV7-2 and TRBJ2-1; D is unclear. The CDR3 spans 8 residues. Looked up from germline, CDR1 is SGHTA and CDR2 is FQGNSA. Trimming cost V 5 bases and J 14 bases, with 4 bases left between them. The chain's CDR3 is CASSPEFF. The CDR3 region has the DNA TGTGCCAGCAGCCCCGAGTTCTTC.

As concerns this clone: The sample carries other DNA sequences with the same CDR3. V and J are TRBV7-9 and TRBJ2-6; D is unresolved. V was cut by 5 bases and J by 0 bases, with 8 bases left in between. Germline V gene data show CDR1 as SEHNR and CDR2 as FQNEAQ (reference sequence). This CDR3 contains 15 residues. The CDR3 DNA sequence: TGTGCCAGCAGCCCCCTGGGCTCTGGGGCCAACGTCCTGACTTTC. Amino acids: CASSPLGSGANVLTF.

This clone showed up just once. V usage is TRBV19 and J usage is TRBJ1-1; no clear D. V lost 5 bases and J lost 1, with 5 bases in between. The CDR3 has 12 amino acids. Looked up from germline, CDR1 is LNHDA and CDR2 is SQIVND (reference sequence). The CDR3, as DNA: TGTGCCAGTAGTGTCGGGAACACTGAAGCTTTCTTT. Its translation: CASSVGNTEAFF.

The chain carries TRBV28 and TRBJ2-7, with no clear D. CDR1 is MDHEN, CDR2 SYDVKM, per germline. The CDR3 is 12 amino acids. Trimming stripped 8 bases from V and 1 base from J, with 9 bases between. In nucleotides, the CDR3 is TGTGCCAGCCATGCTACTTCCTACGAGCAGTACTTC. As protein: CASHATSYEQYF.

This chain uses TRBV6-6 with TRBJ2-3; D might be TRBD2 (6 bases). CDR1 MNHNY and CDR2 SVGAGI come from the germline V gene (reference sequence). The V and J ends lost 0 bases and 2 bases respectively, with 9 bases between them. The length of the CDR3 is 15 residues. The CDR3 coding sequence is TGTGCCAGCAGTTACTCTCGCGGGATCACAGATACGCAGTATTTT. Amino acids: CASSYSRGITDTQYF.

J is TRBJ1-1 and V is TRBV11-2; 9 positions agree with TRBD1. With V trimmed by 1 base and J by 2 bases, 2 bases remained unmatched. This CDR3 is 15 amino acids long. CDR1 SGHAT and CDR2 FQNNGV come from the germline V gene. CDR3 residues: CASSLVGQGNTEAFF. CDR3 nucleotides: TGTGCCAGCAGCTTAGTGGGACAGGGAAACACTGAAGCTTTCTTT.

This clone was observed once. The V gene is TRBV14, the J gene TRBJ2-3, with TRBD2 matching 15 bases. V lost 1 base, J lost 1 base, and 9 bases stayed unmatched. CDR1 is SGHDN and CDR2 is FVKESK in the germline V gene. This CDR3 has 20 amino acids. In nucleotides, the CDR3 is TGTGCCAGCAGCCAAGCGGGACAGTGGACTAGCGGGAGGGGCACAGATACGCAGTATTTT. It codes for CASSQAGQWTSGRGTDTQYF. Full variable domain (rest looked up from reference TRBV14 and TRBJ2-3): EAGVTQFPSHSVIEKGQTVTLRCDPISGHDNLYWYRRVMGKEIKFLLHFVKESKQDESGMPNNRFLAERTGGTYSTLKVQPAELEDSGVYFCASSQAGQWTSGRGTDTQYFGPGTRLTVL.

This clone has only a few counts. The chain uses TRBV27 and TRBJ1-5, with 9 bases fitting TRBD1. The CDR3 extends over 16 amino acids. Germline CDR1 MNHEY, CDR2 SMNVEV (reference sequence). J lost 3 bases, V lost 5 bases, and 8 bases had no gene match. CDR3 sequence (DNA): TGTGCCAGCAGTCGGTCGACAGGGGGAGACAATCAGCCCCAGCATTTT. It yields the protein CASSRSTGGDNQPQHF.

This clone has only a few counts. This chain joins TRBV4-1 and TRBJ2-3; TRBD2 matches at 9 bases. J gave up 2 bases and V 1 base, and 4 bases lay outside the gene matches. The CDR3 totals 16 residues. Germline V gene lookup returns CDR1 MGHRA and CDR2 YSYEKL. Written as DNA, the CDR3 is TGCGCCAGCAGCCAAGTCCCTAGCGGGAACACAGATACGCAGTATTTT. Its protein is CASSQVPSGNTDTQYF.

The chain is built from TRBV11-2 and TRBJ2-7, with 8 bases lining up with TRBD1. This CDR3 has 13 amino acids. Germline V gene data show CDR1 as SGHAT and CDR2 as FQNNGV. V trimming: 5 bases; J trimming: 3 bases; junction bases outside the gene matches: 3. The CDR3 coding sequence is TGTGCCAGCAGCAGGACAGGGAACTACGAGCAGTACTTC. Translation gives CASSRTGNYEQYF. Full variable domain (outside the CDR3, taken from reference TRBV11-2 and TRBJ2-7): EAGVAQSPRYKIIEKRQSVAFWCNPISGHATLYWYQQILGQGPKLLIQFQNNGVVDDSQLPKDRFSAERLKGVDSTLKIQPAKLEDSAVYLCASSRTGNYEQYFGPGTRLTVT.

This rearrangement joins TRBV28 to TRBJ1-1, with a weak D call TRBD1 (5 bases). CDR1 and CDR2 from the germline V gene are MDHEN and SYDVKM. V was pared by 5 bases and J by 1 base, with 5 bases between. The CDR3 has 12 amino acids. DNA for the CDR3: TGTGCCAGCAGTGACAGGAACACTGAAGCTTTCTTT. This sequence encodes CASSDRNTEAFF.

This chain joins TRBV13 and TRBJ2-5, with D perhaps matching TRBD1 or TRBD2 (7 bases each). Gene TRBJ2-7 matches the end of the DNA better, so the J call may be wrong. Per germline, CDR1 PRHDT and CDR2 FYEKMQ (reference sequence). The CDR3 loop spans 15 amino acids. Here the CDR3 DNA reads TGTGCCAGCAGCCCCCCGACAGGGAGGGCCTACGAGCAGTACTTC. Translated: CASSPPTGRAYEQYF.

The rearrangement uses TRBV28 and TRBJ1-1, with D perhaps TRBD1 (5 bases). This CDR3 comprises 13 residues. Trimming took off 7 bases at V and 5 bases at J, with 14 bases between the two ends. CDR1 MDHEN and CDR2 SYDVKM come from the germline V gene. CDR3 in amino acids: CASTRGGRTEAFF. For the CDR3, the DNA is TGTGCCAGCACCCGTGGGGGGAGGACTGAAGCTTTCTTT.

V usage is TRBV10-3 and J usage is TRBJ2-1; 7 positions agree with TRBD1. Per germline, CDR1 ENHRY and CDR2 SYGVKD. Unmatched junction bases numbered 16, after V lost 7 bases and J lost 1 base. The CDR3 is 18 residues long. The CDR3 reads CAIKGPGGRLNSYNEQFF. The DNA of the CDR3 is TGTGCCATCAAAGGGCCAGGGGGTCGACTCAATTCCTACAATGAGCAGTTCTTC.

J is TRBJ2-2 and V is TRBV4-2, with 12 bases fitting TRBD2. V lost 0 bases to trimming and J lost 5 bases; unmatched junction nucleotides: 1. From germline, CDR1 is LGHNA and CDR2 YNFKEQ. This CDR3 contains 16 residues. The CDR3 sequence: CASSQDLAGGTGELFF. The CDR3 bases are TGTGCCAGCAGCCAAGATCTAGCGGGAGGGACCGGGGAGCTGTTTTTT.

The CDR3: CASSHPGTGFSGANVLTF. CDR3 sequence (DNA): TGTGCCAGCAGCCACCCCGGGACAGGGTTCTCTGGGGCCAACGTCCTGACTTTC. The chain combines TRBV7-9 with TRBJ2-6; the match to TRBD1 covers 9 bases. The CDR3 loop spans 18 amino acids. CDR1 SEHNR and CDR2 FQNEAQ come from the germline V gene (reference sequence). The ends lost 5 bases at V and 0 bases at J; junction bases unmatched: 8.

The chain joins TRBV10-3 to TRBJ2-7; D is unresolved. CDR3 length: 11 amino acids. V was clipped by 8 bases and J by 4 bases, with 9 bases between them. Germline V lookup: CDR1 ENHRY, CDR2 SYGVKD. CDR3 nucleotide sequence: TGTGCCATCTCCGCGAATTACGAGCAGTACGTC. Translated, it gives CAISANYEQYV.

V usage is TRBV2 and J usage is TRBJ2-5, with TRBD1 as a possible D gene (5 bases). Trimming took 7 bases from V and 0 from J, leaving 15 bases between them. Germline V gene data show CDR1 as SNHLY and CDR2 as FYNNEI. This CDR3 is 15 amino acids long. In DNA, the CDR3 is TGTGCCAGCATCCCGCAACAGGTTTACCAAGAGACCCAGTACTTC. This codes for CASIPQQVYQETQYF.

This chain links TRBV5-1 with TRBJ1-4; 7 bases agree with TRBD1. Germline CDR1 and CDR2: SGHRS and YFSETQ. V gave up 5 bases and J gave up 0 bases; unmatched junction bases: 7. The CDR3 is made up of 16 amino acids. The CDR3 is CASSPTGLATNEKLFF. The CDR3 DNA follows: TGCGCCAGCAGTCCGACAGGGTTGGCAACTAATGAAAAACTGTTTTTT.

The chain carries TRBV14 and TRBJ2-1, with D perhaps TRBD1 (5 bases). V shed 4 bases and J shed 7 bases, with 38 bases lying between them. Germline CDR1 and CDR2: SGHDN and FVKESK. The CDR3 runs to 22 residues. CDR3 bases: TGTGCCAGCAGCCCCCCAATTCTTTTCAGGGATGGTTTTGGTATGACCGGGAATGAGCAGTTCTTC. The encoded protein is CASSPPILFRDGFGMTGNEQFF.

This clone was counted at least ten times. J is TRBJ2-7 and V is TRBV5-4; 8 bases align to TRBD1. The CDR3 length is 14 residues. The V gene's germline CDR1 is SGHNT and CDR2 YYREEE (reference sequence). V trimming: 0 bases; J trimming: 6 bases; junction bases outside the gene matches: 5. The CDR3 protein is CASSLGAGGGEQYF. In nucleotides, the CDR3 is TGTGCCAGCAGCTTGGGGGCAGGGGGCGGCGAGCAGTACTTC.

The V and J genes are TRBV2 and TRBJ2-1, with TRBD2 matching 14 bases. J gave up 11 bases and V 5 bases, and 5 bases lay outside the gene matches. The CDR3 has 14 amino acids. The germline V gene encodes CDR1 SNHLY and CDR2 FYNNEI. CDR3 sequence reads: CASSSGTSGSKQFF. The CDR3 coding sequence is TGTGCCAGCAGTTCCGGGACTAGCGGGAGTAAGCAGTTCTTC.

The CDR3 reads CASREGRMNTEAFF. The CDR3 DNA follows: TGTGCCAGCAGAGAGGGACGGATGAACACTGAAGCTTTCTTT. V and J are TRBV2 and TRBJ1-1, with D tentatively TRBD1 (5 bases). V lost 6 bases and J 0 bases, leaving 11 bases between the germline ends. From germline, CDR1 is SNHLY and CDR2 FYNNEI. This CDR3 has 14 residues.

This clone was observed a single time. The chain carries TRBV19 and TRBJ1-2; 7 positions agree with TRBD1. The germline gives CDR1 LNHDA, CDR2 SQIVND (reference sequence). Trimming cost V 5 bases and J 0 bases; bases outside gene matches: 6. The CDR3 length is 15 residues. CDR3 sequence reads: CASSPWTGANYGYTF. The DNA for the CDR3 is TGTGCCAGTAGTCCTTGGACAGGCGCTAACTATGGCTACACCTTC.